A single sample is the source of the 10 T cell receptor beta chains below, sequenced in a study of blood T cells in healthy people across ages. A second PCR of about 6 to 11 cycles used a sample-barcoded 5' primer and a J-beta primer mix. One entry per CDR3 protein results from TCRdb running MiXCR on the 5' RACE reads. The top ten clones hold 7.7% of a sample with about 1.7 million distinct CDR3 sequences, roughly 27% of them seen once. Sequencing was performed on blood. All receptors derive from a woman in her 30s in good health.

Only one count was recorded for this clonotype. The rearrangement uses TRBV6-1 and TRBJ1-1, with D perhaps matching TRBD1 (6 bases). V lost 4 bases and J 5 bases, leaving 20 bases between the germline ends. The CDR3 is made up of 16 amino acids. The germline V gene has CDR1 MNHNS and CDR2 SASEGT. The CDR3 nucleotides read TGTGCCAGCAGTGGGGGGGCGGGAAGGAGTAGGACTGAAGCTTTCTTT. This gives the protein CASSGGAGRSRTEAFF.

A single count supports this clonotype. The chain links TRBV13 to TRBJ1-2; D gene unclear. Trimming took 3 bases from V and 8 from J, leaving 10 bases between them. Germline loops: CDR1 PRHDT, CDR2 FYEKMQ (reference sequence). The CDR3 covers 12 residues. The CDR3 region is CASSFRLEGYTF. Here the CDR3 DNA reads TGTGCCAGCAGCTTTAGGCTCGAAGGCTACACCTTC. Full variable domain (remainder filled in from reference TRBV13 and TRBJ1-2): AAGVIQSPRHLIKEKRETATLKCYPIPRHDTVYWYQQGPGQDPQFLISFYEKMQSDKGSIPDRFSAQQFSDYHSELNMSSLELGDSALYFCASSFRLEGYTFGSGTRLTVV.

The rearrangement links TRBV20-1 to TRBJ2-7; D is ambiguous. V lost 1 base and J 0 bases, leaving 7 bases between the germline ends. This CDR3 has 13 amino acids. Germline V gene lookup returns CDR1 DFQATT and CDR2 SNEGSKA (reference sequence). The CDR3 loop is CSARVASSYEQYF. The CDR3 DNA sequence: TGCAGTGCTAGAGTGGCCAGCTCCTACGAGCAGTACTTC.

This clonotype was found many times. This chain connects TRBV4-1 to TRBJ2-5, with 8 bases that match TRBD2. V shed 1 base and J 4 bases; nucleotides not matched to a gene: 8. Germline V gene data show CDR1 as MGHRA and CDR2 as YSYEKL. This CDR3 comprises 16 residues. CDR3 in amino acids: CASSQVSSGGGETQYF. In nucleotides, the CDR3 is TGCGCCAGCAGCCAAGTTTCCAGCGGGGGAGGAGAGACCCAGTACTTC.

This clonotype was observed many times. V gene TRBV19 combines with J gene TRBJ2-7; D perhaps matches TRBD2 (5 bases). The V gene lost 10 bases and the J gene lost 5 bases, with 18 bases spanning the gap. CDR1 and CDR2 from the germline V gene are LNHDA and SQIVND (reference sequence). CDR3 length: 13 amino acids. DNA for the CDR3: TGTGCCACCCGACTAAACTCGCGACACGAGCAGTACTTC. Encoded protein: CATRLNSRHEQYF. The whole variable domain, filled in from reference TRBV19 and TRBJ2-7, reads DGGITQSPKYLFRKEGQNVTLSCEQNLNHDAMYWYRQDPGQGLRLIYYSQIVNDFQKGDIAEGYSVSREKKESFPLTVTSAQKNPTAFYLCATRLNSRHEQYFGPGTRLTVT.

V usage is TRBV2 and J usage is TRBJ2-1; TRBD1 is a possible D gene (6 bases). The germline CDR1 and CDR2 sequences are SNHLY and FYNNEI. V gave up 1 base and J gave up 7 bases, with 11 bases separating them. The CDR3 runs 14 residues. CDR3 coding DNA: TGTGCCAGCAGTGAAGGGGGACACAGGAATGAGCAGTTCTTC. Translated: CASSEGGHRNEQFF.

V is TRBV18 and J is TRBJ1-2; TRBD1 matches at 8 bases. Trimming took 3 bases from V and 0 from J; bases not matched to a gene: 6. The CDR3 is 16 residues long. The germline CDR1 and CDR2 sequences are KGHSH and LQKENI. This CDR3 reads CASSPGTGNANYGYTF. The CDR3 DNA follows: TGTGCCAGCTCACCCGGGACAGGAAATGCTAACTATGGCTACACCTTC.

This clonotype was picked up many times. V and J are TRBV29-1 and TRBJ2-7; no definite D call. The germline V and J ends were trimmed by 1 base and 6 bases, with 10 bases remaining between them. Germline V CDR1 and CDR2: SQVTM, ANQGSEA. The CDR3 is 12 amino acids. Written as DNA, the CDR3 is TGCAGCGTTGAAGTTCCCAGAGTCGAGCAGTACTTC. This encodes CSVEVPRVEQYF.

The chain links TRBV5-5 to TRBJ1-1, with TRBD1 identical over 8 bases. This CDR3 comprises 15 residues. After removal of 4 bases from V and 4 bases from J, the junction contained 9 bases not matched to a gene. Germline V lookup: CDR1 SGHKS, CDR2 YYEKEE (reference sequence). CDR3 residues: CASSQPTGEGTEAFF. The DNA for the CDR3 is TGTGCCAGCAGCCAACCGACAGGGGAAGGCACTGAAGCTTTCTTT.

The gene calls are TRBV6-4 and TRBJ1-1; D may be TRBD1 (6 bases). Germline V CDR1 and CDR2: MRHNA, SNTAGT. V lost 8 bases, J lost 0 bases, and 13 bases lay in between. The length of the CDR3 is 14 residues. The CDR3 sequence is CASSTGWVNTEAFF. For the CDR3, the DNA is TGTGCCAGCTCGACAGGATGGGTGAACACTGAAGCTTTCTTT.